This paragraph covers one TCR beta chain sequence. What it binds is unknown. This sample is drawn from a study of cytomegalovirus exposure and HLA in healthy donors. Looking at the study overall: The roughly 120 validation repertoires used the same platform as the roughly 670 first-cohort repertoires (as reported by a later analysis).

Only in-frame clones appear in the TCRdb table, and some are missing; sequencing was by immunoSEQ multiplex PCR. The table shows 55,000 to 80,000 clones, with around 95% occurring only once. CDR3 length: 13 residues. With 1 base clipped from V and 4 bases from J, the junction kept 0 bases outside the gene matches. The germline gives CDR1 MNHNY, CDR2 SVGAGI (reference sequence). Study findings and constraints: The classifier was said to identify cytomegalovirus status with high specificity and sensitivity. CMV antigen specificity was confirmed in vitro for three CMV-associated chains. Whilst most TCR sequences proved rare, a subset of public TCRs occurred across many donors.

The source of this sequence is a man aged 18 to 30 in good health and CMV-seropositive. The rearrangement links TRBV6-6 to TRBJ2-5, with 7 bases that match TRBD2. The sequenced sample consisted of PBMCs. This CDR3 reads CASSYWEGETQYF. In DNA, the CDR3 is TGTGCCAGCAGTTACTGGGAGGGAGAGACCCAGTACTTC.